This section outlines one TCR beta chain sequence together with its context. These data are taken from a study of beta chain features in type 1 diabetes. The germline gives CDR1 ENHRY, CDR2 SYGVKD. The CDR3 has 13 amino acids. With 6 bases removed from V and 4 bases from J, the gap between germline ends came to 12 bases. The study reverse transcribed the entire isolated RNA, so it sequenced expressed TCRB transcripts. Using immunoSEQ multiplex PCR, the repertoire was profiled, and TCRdb retains in-frame clones only, with some absent. The sample consists of hundreds of thousands of clones, about 17% of them appearing once.

The origin of this receptor is a woman under 30 in good health. The sequenced material came from naive CD4+ T cells from blood. The rearrangement links TRBV10-3 to TRBJ1-2; D gene unclear. Here the CDR3 reads CAISPPGSYGYTF. Here the CDR3 DNA reads TGTGCCATCAGCCCTCCGGGGTCCTATGGCTACACCTTC.